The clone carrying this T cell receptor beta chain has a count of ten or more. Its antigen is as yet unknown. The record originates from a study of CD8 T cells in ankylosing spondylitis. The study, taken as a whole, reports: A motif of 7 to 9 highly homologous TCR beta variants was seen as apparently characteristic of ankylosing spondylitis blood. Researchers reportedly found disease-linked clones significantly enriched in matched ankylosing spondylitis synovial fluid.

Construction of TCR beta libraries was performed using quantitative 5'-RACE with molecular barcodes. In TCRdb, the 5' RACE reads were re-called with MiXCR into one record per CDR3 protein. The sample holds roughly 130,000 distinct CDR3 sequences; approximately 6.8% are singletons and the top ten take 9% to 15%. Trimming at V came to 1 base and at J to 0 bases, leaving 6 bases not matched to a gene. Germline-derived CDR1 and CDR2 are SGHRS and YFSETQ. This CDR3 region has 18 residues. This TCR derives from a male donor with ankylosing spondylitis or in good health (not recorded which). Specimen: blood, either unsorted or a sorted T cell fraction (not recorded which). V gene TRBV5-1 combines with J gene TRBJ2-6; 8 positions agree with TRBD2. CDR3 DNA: TGCGCCAGCAGCTTGTTGACTAGCGCAGTCTCTGGGGCCAACGTCCTGACTTTC. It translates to CASSLLTSAVSGANVLTF.